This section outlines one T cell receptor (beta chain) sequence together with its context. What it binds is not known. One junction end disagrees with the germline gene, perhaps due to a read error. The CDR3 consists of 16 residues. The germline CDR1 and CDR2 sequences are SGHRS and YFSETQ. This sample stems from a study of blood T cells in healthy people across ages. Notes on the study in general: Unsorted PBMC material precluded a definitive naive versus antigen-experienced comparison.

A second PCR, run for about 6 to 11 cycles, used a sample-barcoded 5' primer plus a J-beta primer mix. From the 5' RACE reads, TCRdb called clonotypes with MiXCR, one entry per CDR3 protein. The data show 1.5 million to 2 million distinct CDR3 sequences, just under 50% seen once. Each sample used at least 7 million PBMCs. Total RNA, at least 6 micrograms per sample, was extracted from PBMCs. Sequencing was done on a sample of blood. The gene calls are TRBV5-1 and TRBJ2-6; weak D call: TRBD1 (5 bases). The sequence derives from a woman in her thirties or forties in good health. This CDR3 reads CASSLPRASGANVPTF. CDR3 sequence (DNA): TGCGCCAGCAGCTTGCCCCGGGCCTCTGGGGCCAACGTCCCGACTTTC.